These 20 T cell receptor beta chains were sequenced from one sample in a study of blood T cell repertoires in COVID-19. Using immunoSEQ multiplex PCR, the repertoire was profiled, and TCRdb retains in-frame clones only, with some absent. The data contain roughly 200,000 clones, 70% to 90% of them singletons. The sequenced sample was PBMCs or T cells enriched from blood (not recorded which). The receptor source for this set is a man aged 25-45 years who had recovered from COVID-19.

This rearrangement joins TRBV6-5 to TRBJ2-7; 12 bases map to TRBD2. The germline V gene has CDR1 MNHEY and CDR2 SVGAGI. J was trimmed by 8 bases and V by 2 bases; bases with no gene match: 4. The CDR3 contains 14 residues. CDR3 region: CASSYASGGGKQYF. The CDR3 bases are TGTGCCAGCAGTTACGCTAGCGGGGGGGGCAAGCAGTACTTC.

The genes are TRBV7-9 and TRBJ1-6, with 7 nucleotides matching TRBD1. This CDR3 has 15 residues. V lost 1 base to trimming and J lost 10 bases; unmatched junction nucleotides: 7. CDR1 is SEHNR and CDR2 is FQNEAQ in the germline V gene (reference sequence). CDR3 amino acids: CASSLENRGVSPLHF. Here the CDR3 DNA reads TGTGCCAGCAGCTTAGAGAACAGGGGCGTCTCACCCCTCCACTTT.

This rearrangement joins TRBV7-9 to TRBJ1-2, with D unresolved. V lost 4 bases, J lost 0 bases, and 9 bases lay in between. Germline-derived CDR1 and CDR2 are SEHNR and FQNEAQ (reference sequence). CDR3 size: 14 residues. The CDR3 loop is CASSSLSPNYGYTF. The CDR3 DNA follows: TGTGCCAGCAGCTCGCTAAGTCCTAACTATGGCTACACCTTC. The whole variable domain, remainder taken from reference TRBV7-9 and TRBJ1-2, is DTGVSQNPRHKITKRGQNVTFRCDPISEHNRLYWYRQTLGQGPEFLTYFQNEAQLEKSRLLSDRFSAERPKGSFSTLEIQRTEQGDSAMYLCASSSLSPNYGYTFGSGTRLTVV.

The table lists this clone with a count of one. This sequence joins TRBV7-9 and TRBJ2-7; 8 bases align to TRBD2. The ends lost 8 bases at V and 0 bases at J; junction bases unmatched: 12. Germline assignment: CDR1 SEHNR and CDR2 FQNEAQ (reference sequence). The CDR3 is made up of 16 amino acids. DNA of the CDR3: TGTGCCAGCGACACCGGTGAGCGGGGGCCCTCCTACGAGCAGTACTTC. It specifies CASDTGERGPSYEQYF.

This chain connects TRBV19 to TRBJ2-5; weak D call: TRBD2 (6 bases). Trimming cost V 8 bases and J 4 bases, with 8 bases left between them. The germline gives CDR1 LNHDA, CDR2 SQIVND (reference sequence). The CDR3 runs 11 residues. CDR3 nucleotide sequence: TGTGCCAGTGGGGGGAGAGAGACCCAGTACTTC. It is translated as CASGGRETQYF.

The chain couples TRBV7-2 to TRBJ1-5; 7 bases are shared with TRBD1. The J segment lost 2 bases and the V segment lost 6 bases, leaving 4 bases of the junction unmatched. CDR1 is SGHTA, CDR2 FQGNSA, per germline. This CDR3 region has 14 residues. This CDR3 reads CASRTGSGNQPQHF. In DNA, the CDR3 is TGTGCCAGCAGGACAGGGTCGGGCAATCAGCCCCAGCATTTT.

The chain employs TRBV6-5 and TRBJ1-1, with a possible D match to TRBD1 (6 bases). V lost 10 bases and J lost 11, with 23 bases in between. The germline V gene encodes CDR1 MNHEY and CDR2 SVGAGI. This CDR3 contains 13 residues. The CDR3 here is CATKQGDRSGAFF. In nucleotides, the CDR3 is TGTGCCACAAAACAGGGCGACAGGTCTGGGGCTTTCTTT.

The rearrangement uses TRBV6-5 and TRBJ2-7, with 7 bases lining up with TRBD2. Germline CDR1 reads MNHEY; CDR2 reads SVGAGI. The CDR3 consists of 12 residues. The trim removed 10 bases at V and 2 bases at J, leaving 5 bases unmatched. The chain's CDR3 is CATGRGPYEQYF. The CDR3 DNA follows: TGTGCCACAGGGAGGGGACCCTACGAGCAGTACTTC.

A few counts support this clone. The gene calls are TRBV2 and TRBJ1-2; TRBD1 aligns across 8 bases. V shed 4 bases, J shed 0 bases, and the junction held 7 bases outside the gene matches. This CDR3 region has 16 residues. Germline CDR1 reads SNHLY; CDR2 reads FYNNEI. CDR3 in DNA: TGTGCCAGCAGTGTGGACAGGGCAGGCGCTAACTATGGCTACACCTTC. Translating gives CASSVDRAGANYGYTF.

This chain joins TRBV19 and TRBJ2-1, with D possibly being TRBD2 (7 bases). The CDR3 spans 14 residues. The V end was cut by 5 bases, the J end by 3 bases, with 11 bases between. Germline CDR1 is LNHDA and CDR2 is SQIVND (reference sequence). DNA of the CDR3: TGTGCCAGTAGTTGGAGGGGGGGCTACAATGAGCAGTTCTTC. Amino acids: CASSWRGGYNEQFF.

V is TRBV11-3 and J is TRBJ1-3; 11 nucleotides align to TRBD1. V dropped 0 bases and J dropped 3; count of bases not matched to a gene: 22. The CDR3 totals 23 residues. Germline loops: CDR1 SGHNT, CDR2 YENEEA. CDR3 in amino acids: CASSLDMSYGTGGISISGNTIYF. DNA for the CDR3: TGTGCCAGCAGCTTAGATATGAGCTACGGGACAGGGGGAATCTCAATCAGTGGAAACACCATATATTTT.

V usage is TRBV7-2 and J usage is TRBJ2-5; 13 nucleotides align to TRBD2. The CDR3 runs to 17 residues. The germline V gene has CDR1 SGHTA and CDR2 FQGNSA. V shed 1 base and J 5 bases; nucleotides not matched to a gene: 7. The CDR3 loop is CASSLGAGTSGAETQYF. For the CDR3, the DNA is TGTGCCAGCAGCTTAGGGGCCGGGACTAGCGGGGCTGAGACCCAGTACTTC.

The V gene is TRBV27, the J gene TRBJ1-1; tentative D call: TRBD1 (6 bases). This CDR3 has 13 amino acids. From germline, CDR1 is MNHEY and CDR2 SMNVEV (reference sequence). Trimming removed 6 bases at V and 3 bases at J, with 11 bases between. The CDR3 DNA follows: TGTGCCAGCAGACAGGGAGGGGACACTGAAGCTTTCTTT. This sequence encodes CASRQGGDTEAFF.

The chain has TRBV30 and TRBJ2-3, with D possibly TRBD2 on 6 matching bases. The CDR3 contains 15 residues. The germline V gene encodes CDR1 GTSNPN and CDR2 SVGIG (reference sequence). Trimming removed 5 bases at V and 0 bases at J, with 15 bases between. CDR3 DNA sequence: TGTGCCTGGTGGATCGGGGGAGGCAGCACAGATACGCAGTATTTT. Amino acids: CAWWIGGGSTDTQYF.

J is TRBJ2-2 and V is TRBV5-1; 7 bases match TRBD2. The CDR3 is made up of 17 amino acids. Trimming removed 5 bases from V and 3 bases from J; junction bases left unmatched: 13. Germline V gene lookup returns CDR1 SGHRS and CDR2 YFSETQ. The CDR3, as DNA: TGCGCCAGCAGGTTCTCAGCGGGAAGCGAGGACACCGGGGAGCTGTTTTTT. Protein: CASRFSAGSEDTGELFF.

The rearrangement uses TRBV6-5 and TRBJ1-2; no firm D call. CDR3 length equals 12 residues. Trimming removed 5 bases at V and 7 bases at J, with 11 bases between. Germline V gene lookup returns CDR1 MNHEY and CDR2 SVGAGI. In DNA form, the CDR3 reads TGTGCCAGCAGTCAGGCGGGAGGTGGCTACACCTTC. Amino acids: CASSQAGGGYTF.

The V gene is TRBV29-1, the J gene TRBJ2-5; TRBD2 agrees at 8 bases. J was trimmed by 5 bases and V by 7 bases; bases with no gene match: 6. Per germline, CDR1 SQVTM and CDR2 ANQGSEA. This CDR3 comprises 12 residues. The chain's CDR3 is CSGGGGRETQYF. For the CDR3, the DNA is TGCAGCGGAGGCGGGGGGCGGGAGACCCAGTACTTC.

The CDR3 coding sequence is TGCGCCAGCAGCTTCCAGGGGGCGGACGATAATTCACCCCTCCACTTT. Translation gives CASSFQGADDNSPLHF. The J gene is TRBJ1-6, the V gene TRBV5-1; 8 bases are a match to TRBD1. Germline CDR1 SGHRS, CDR2 YFSETQ. V gave up 2 bases and J gave up 5 bases; unmatched junction bases: 6. The CDR3 sequence is 16 residues long.

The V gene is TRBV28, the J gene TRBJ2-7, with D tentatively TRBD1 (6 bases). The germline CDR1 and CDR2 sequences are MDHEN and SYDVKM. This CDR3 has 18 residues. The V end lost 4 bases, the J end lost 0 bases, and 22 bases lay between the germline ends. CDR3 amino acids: CASSWHLNGGRISYEQYF. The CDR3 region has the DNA TGTGCCAGCAGTTGGCATCTAAATGGGGGCCGAATCTCCTACGAGCAGTACTTC.

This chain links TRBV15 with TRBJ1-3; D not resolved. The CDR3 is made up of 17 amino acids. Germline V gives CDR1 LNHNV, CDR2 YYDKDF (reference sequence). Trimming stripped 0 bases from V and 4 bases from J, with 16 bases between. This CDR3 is CATSRDLPKSSGNTIYF. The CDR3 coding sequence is TGTGCCACCAGCAGAGATCTTCCTAAGTCCTCAGGAAACACCATATATTTT.